This TCR beta chain was documented in a study of T cell responses to AZD1222 COVID-19 vaccine. Study-wide findings and caveats: Seropositive status at baseline applied to only five or six AZD1222 recipients. Nearly half of spike-specific TCRs reportedly go after variant regions that carry no mutations. The study sampled repertoires only after the peak T cell response. The sample set comprised mostly white British donors with more females, and clonal diversity was possibly underestimated.

Sequencing was performed with immunoSEQ multiplex PCR; in TCRdb, only in-frame clones are kept and a portion is missing. Among some 140,000 clones, approximately 92% were seen once, and the ten largest hold approximately 7%. The CDR3 length is 14 residues. In germline, CDR1 is LNHDA, CDR2 SQIVND (reference sequence). The V end lost 11 bases, the J end lost 8 bases, and 22 bases lay between the germline ends. As to this clone: Its antigen is currently unknown.

The sample in question was peripheral blood, obtained 28 days after the second AZD1222 dose. V is TRBV19 and J is TRBJ1-5; D gene uncertain. The TCR was taken from an adult who received the AZD1222 COVID-19 vaccine. The CDR3 reads CASSQGLVLKPQHF. CDR3 bases: TGTGCCTCATCCCAAGGGCTCGTATTAAAGCCCCAGCATTTT.